A single sample is the source of the 20 T cell receptor beta chains below, sequenced in a study of T-cell reconstitution after alpha-beta-depleted transplantation in children. Unique molecular identifiers were incorporated when the TCRbeta library was constructed. TCRdb reprocessed the PCR reads with MiXCR, giving one entry per CDR3 protein. The sample yields 250,000 to 300,000 distinct CDR3 sequences, over 9.5% seen once. Material: PBMCs, obtained before TCRalphabeta/CD19-depleted stem cell transplant. The receptors come from a boy less than two years old with acute myeloid leukemia, due to receive a stem cell transplant.

This clonotype was seen many times. This sequence joins TRBV4-2 and TRBJ1-2; 7 bases map to TRBD1. The germline V gene encodes CDR1 LGHNA and CDR2 YNFKEQ. CDR3 length: 16 amino acids. The V segment lost 3 bases and the J segment 1 base; nucleotides outside the gene matches: 8. CDR3 protein: CASSQRQGTYNYGYTF. CDR3 DNA: TGTGCCAGCAGCCAGAGACAGGGTACTTATAACTATGGCTACACCTTC.

At least ten counts were recorded for this clonotype. J is TRBJ1-1 and V is TRBV6-5; tentative D call: TRBD1 (5 bases). The CDR3 length is 14 residues. Germline V gene data show CDR1 as MNHEY and CDR2 as SVGAGI. V was clipped by 2 bases and J by 7 bases, with 14 bases between them. CDR3 region: CASSYDLWGGEAFF. Here the CDR3 DNA reads TGTGCCAGCAGTTACGACCTTTGGGGGGGTGAAGCTTTCTTT.

As concerns this clonotype: Being one base from a much bigger clone, this may be a read error. The V and J genes are TRBV29-1 and TRBJ2-7; D is unresolved. The V end lost 7 bases, the J end lost 3 bases, and 19 bases lay between the germline ends. The germline V gene has CDR1 SQVTM and CDR2 ANQGSEA. CDR3 size: 14 residues. The CDR3 loop is CSAGTEQILYEQYF. The DNA for the CDR3 is TGCAGCGCCGGAACAGAACAAATCCTCTACGAGCAGTACTTC.

J is TRBJ1-1 and V is TRBV19, with 7 nucleotides matching TRBD1. Germline V gene sequence: CDR1 LNHDA, CDR2 SQIVND (reference sequence). This CDR3 is 13 amino acids long. With V trimmed by 6 bases and J by 2 bases, 3 bases remained unmatched. CDR3 loop: CASRDRPNTEAFF. CDR3 DNA sequence: TGTGCCAGTAGGGACAGGCCTAACACTGAAGCTTTCTTT.

This clonotype was counted many times. This chain joins TRBV6-2 or TRBV6-3 and TRBJ1-5, with 7 bases aligning to TRBD1. This CDR3 is built from 15 residues. CDR1 and CDR2 from the germline V gene are MNHEY and SVGEGT. V was pared by 2 bases and J by 8 bases, with 9 bases of the junction left unmatched. CDR3 DNA sequence: TGTGCCAGCAGTTACACGACAGGGCTAGACGAGCCCCAGCATTTT. Protein product: CASSYTTGLDEPQHF.

This rearrangement joins TRBV6-2 or TRBV6-3 to TRBJ2-7, with D possibly being TRBD2 (5 bases). Between the trimmed V and J ends, which lost 0 bases and 3 bases, there was a span of 15 bases. This CDR3 is 16 amino acids long. Looked up from germline, CDR1 is MNHEY and CDR2 is SVGEGT. The CDR3 loop is CASSYSRRRGYYEQYF. The CDR3 DNA is TGTGCCAGCAGTTACTCGAGGAGGCGCGGATACTACGAGCAGTACTTC.

There are many counts of this clonotype. The chain couples TRBV28 to TRBJ2-3; 7 nucleotides align to TRBD1. The CDR3 has 14 amino acids. V trimming: 4 bases; J trimming: 8 bases; junction bases outside the gene matches: 9. Germline CDR1 MDHEN, CDR2 SYDVKM. For the CDR3, the DNA is TGTGCCAGCAGTTGGGACAGCGCCATAGGTACGCAGTATTTT. It is translated as CASSWDSAIGTQYF.

This clonotype was observed at least ten times. V gene TRBV5-1 combines with J gene TRBJ1-1; D remains ambiguous. With 2 bases removed from V and 1 base from J, the gap between germline ends came to 6 bases. Germline V gene sequence: CDR1 SGHRS, CDR2 YFSETQ. The CDR3 spans 13 residues. The CDR3 sequence: CASSFRKNTEAFF. The CDR3 DNA reads TGCGCCAGCAGCTTCCGGAAGAACACTGAAGCTTTCTTT.

This clonotype was seen at least ten times. Written as DNA, the CDR3 is TGCGCCAGCAGCTTGGCTACCTCCGCGAACACCGGGGAGCTGTTTTTT. Translated, it gives CASSLATSANTGELFF. This sequence joins TRBV5-1 and TRBJ2-2; D uncertain. CDR1 is SGHRS and CDR2 is YFSETQ in the germline V gene. V lost 0 bases and J 0 bases, leaving 9 bases between the germline ends. This CDR3 region has 16 residues. The whole variable domain, remainder taken from reference TRBV5-1 and TRBJ2-2, is KAGVTQTPRYLIKTRGQQVTLSCSPISGHRSVSWYQQTPGQGLQFLFEYFSETQRNKGNFPGRFSGRQFSNSRSEMNVSTLELGDSALYLCASSLATSANTGELFFGEGSRLTVL.

The rearrangement uses TRBV19 and TRBJ1-5; D not resolved. Germline values: CDR1 LNHDA, CDR2 SQIVND (reference sequence). Trimming stripped 4 bases from V and 0 bases from J, with 13 bases between. This CDR3 contains 16 residues. The CDR3 here is CASSTPGIYSNQPQHF. In nucleotides, the CDR3 is TGTGCCAGTAGTACGCCCGGGATCTATAGCAATCAGCCCCAGCATTTT.

This chain's CDR3 is CASSPTPENIQYF. DNA of the CDR3: TGTGCCAGCTCGCCCACTCCGGAAAACATTCAGTACTTC. The chain recombines TRBV18 with TRBJ2-4; D gene uncertain. V was pared by 6 bases and J by 5 bases, with 11 bases between. The germline V gene encodes CDR1 KGHSH and CDR2 LQKENI. This CDR3 is built from 13 residues.

This clonotype was seen many times. This rearrangement joins TRBV10-3 to TRBJ2-3; 7 bases are a match to TRBD2. The CDR3 is 13 residues long. Germline assignment: CDR1 ENHRY and CDR2 SYGVKD. V trimming: 4 bases; J trimming: 5 bases; junction bases outside the gene matches: 3. The CDR3 spells CAISAASGDTQYF. CDR3 nucleotides: TGTGCCATCAGTGCGGCTAGCGGAGATACGCAGTATTTT.

There are many counts of this clonotype. The chain links TRBV28 to TRBJ2-5; D call uncertain. This CDR3 contains 9 residues. Trimming left V 8 bases short and J 4 bases short, with 2 bases between. Germline CDR1 and CDR2: MDHEN and SYDVKM. This chain's CDR3 is CASGETQYF. DNA of the CDR3: TGTGCCAGCGGAGAGACCCAGTACTTC.

This clonotype was seen many times. V and J are TRBV28 and TRBJ2-6, with 7 bases identical to TRBD2. The CDR3 totals 18 residues. Germline V CDR1 and CDR2: MDHEN, SYDVKM. V gave up 8 bases and J gave up 0 bases; unmatched junction bases: 13. CDR3 region: CASLQGGGGSSGANVLTF. In nucleotides, the CDR3 is TGTGCCAGCCTCCAAGGTGGCGGGGGTTCCTCTGGGGCCAACGTCCTGACTTTC. Supplemented by reference TRBV28 and TRBJ2-6, the full variable domain reads DVKVTQSSRYLVKRTGEKVFLECVQDMDHENMFWYRQDPGLGLRLIYFSYDVKMKEKGDIPEGYSVSREKKERFSLILESASTNQTSMYLCASLQGGGGSSGANVLTFGAGSRLTVL.

A note on this clonotype: This may come from a read error, since a much larger clone is one base off. The chain is built from TRBV7-9 and TRBJ2-4; D gene ambiguous. The germline V gene encodes CDR1 SEHNR and CDR2 FQNEAQ (reference sequence). This CDR3 has 17 residues. V was clipped by 0 bases and J by 3 bases, with 15 bases between them. CDR3 protein: CASSLAPQLVGKNIQYF. The CDR3, as DNA: TGTGCCAGCAGCTTAGCGCCACAGTTAGTAGGCAAAAACATTCAGTACTTC.

This clonotype was counted many times. DNA for the CDR3: TGTGCCTGGAGGGCCGGGAATTCACCCCTCCACTTT. This encodes CAWRAGNSPLHF. The V gene is TRBV30, the J gene TRBJ1-6; D uncertain. The CDR3 extends over 12 amino acids. Germline assignment: CDR1 GTSNPN and CDR2 SVGIG (reference sequence). V was cut by 3 bases and J by 7 bases, with 7 bases left in between.

This clonotype has at least ten counts. The V call is TRBV7-9, the J call TRBJ1-2; 10 nucleotides line up with TRBD1. The V gene's germline CDR1 is SEHNR and CDR2 FQNEAQ (reference sequence). V shed 8 bases, J shed 7 bases, and the junction held 7 bases outside the gene matches. The CDR3 covers 13 residues. The DNA of the CDR3 is TGTGCCAGCGTCTCGAGGGACAGGGGTGGCTACACCTTC. Translation: CASVSRDRGGYTF.

With regard to this clonotype: This may be a read error: a much more frequent sequence differs by one nucleotide. The chain links TRBV29-1 to TRBJ2-3, with D maybe TRBD2 (5 bases). Trimming stripped 8 bases from V and 2 bases from J, with 14 bases between. The CDR3 runs to 13 residues. CDR1 SQVTM and CDR2 ANQGSEA come from the germline V gene. CDR3 sequence: CSSQSGTTDTQYF. The CDR3 nucleotides are TGCAGCTCTCAGAGCGGTACCACAGATACGCAGTATTTT.

Regarding this clonotype: A much larger clone lies one base from this, so it may be a read error. The J gene is TRBJ2-1, the V gene TRBV12-5; 8 bases line up with TRBD1. The V and J ends lost 1 base and 7 bases, in that order; junction bases with no gene match: 6. This CDR3 spans 15 amino acids. Germline CDR1 and CDR2: LGHNT and FRNRAP. The CDR3 DNA sequence: TGTGCTAGTGGTTTGGGGGGACAGGCTGGAAATGAGCAGTTCTTC. As protein: CASGLGGQAGNEQFF.

This clonotype was seen a handful of times. J is TRBJ2-2 and V is TRBV5-8; D is ambiguous. This CDR3 region has 15 residues. With 4 bases removed from V and 3 bases from J, the gap between germline ends came to 13 bases. The germline V gene has CDR1 SGHTS and CDR2 YDEGEE. In nucleotides, the CDR3 is TGTGCCAGCAGCCGAGCCGACGGATACACCGGGGAGCTGTTTTTT. Its translation is CASSRADGYTGELFF. Full variable domain (remainder filled in from reference TRBV5-8 and TRBJ2-2): EAGVTQSPTHLIKTRGQQATLRCSPISGHTSVYWYQQALGLGLQFLLWYDEGEERNRGNFPPRFSGRQFPNYSSELNVNALELEDSALYLCASSRADGYTGELFFGEGSRLTVL.